Following are 32 T cell receptor beta chains from one sample sequenced in a study of blood T cells in healthy people across ages. Alongside a J-beta primer mix, a sample-barcoded 5' primer served in a second PCR lasting 7 to 11 cycles. TCRdb reanalysed the 5' RACE reads using MiXCR and keeps one entry per CDR3 protein. The data contain approximately 360,000 distinct CDR3 sequences, 45% to 65% of them singletons. The sample comprised blood. The receptors here all came from a man aged 55 to 70 in good health.

In this sample, this clonotype turned up many times. J is TRBJ2-3 and V is TRBV6-6, with D uncertain. The CDR3 contains 14 residues. Trimming stripped 0 bases from V and 0 bases from J, with 4 bases between. Germline CDR1 MNHNY, CDR2 SVGAGI (reference sequence). DNA for the CDR3: TGTGCCAGCAGTTACTCACCTAGCACAGATACGCAGTATTTT. Its translation: CASSYSPSTDTQYF.

The rearrangement uses TRBV2 and TRBJ2-6, with D uncertain. Germline lookup yields CDR1 SNHLY and CDR2 FYNNEI. With 5 bases removed from V and 0 bases from J, the gap between germline ends came to 11 bases. The length of the CDR3 is 16 residues. The CDR3 DNA is TGTGCCAGCAGTTACAGACCTACCTCTGGGGCCAACGTCCTGACTTTC. It encodes CASSYRPTSGANVLTF.

The table lists this clonotype with a few counts. The chain links TRBV2 to TRBJ1-2, with TRBD1 matching over 7 bases. V dropped 6 bases and J dropped 1; count of bases not matched to a gene: 5. Germline V CDR1 and CDR2: SNHLY, FYNNEI. This CDR3 spans 14 amino acids. The CDR3 spells CASREGAVNYGYTF. The CDR3 nucleotides read TGTGCCAGCAGGGAGGGGGCCGTTAACTATGGCTACACCTTC.

The chain is built from TRBV5-1 and TRBJ2-1, with D possibly being TRBD1 or TRBD2 (7 bases each). This CDR3 has 18 residues. Trimming removed 0 bases from V and 0 bases from J, with 16 bases in between. Germline CDR1 reads SGHRS; CDR2 reads YFSETQ. The CDR3 sequence: CASSLAGGGPSSYNEQFF. Written as DNA, the CDR3 is TGCGCCAGCAGCTTGGCAGGGGGGGGCCCGAGCTCCTACAATGAGCAGTTCTTC.

The chain carries TRBV4-1 and TRBJ2-7, with D tentatively TRBD1 (6 bases). CDR3 length equals 15 residues. Germline V gene lookup returns CDR1 MGHRA and CDR2 YSYEKL. The V gene lost 0 bases and the J gene lost 2 bases, with 11 bases spanning the gap. This chain's CDR3 is CASSQDLDRTYEQYF. CDR3 DNA: TGCGCCAGCAGCCAAGATCTGGACAGAACCTACGAGCAGTACTTC.

V and J are TRBV5-1 and TRBJ2-4; 13 bases agree with TRBD2. The J call may be mistaken, given a closer DNA end match to TRBJ2-7. Germline V lookup: CDR1 SGHRS, CDR2 YFSETQ. CDR3 size: 16 residues. For the CDR3, the DNA is TGCGCCAGCAGCAGGACTAGCGGGGGCCTCTCCTACGAGCAGTACTTC. It translates to CASSRTSGGLSYEQYF.

J is TRBJ2-2 and V is TRBV28; D is undetermined. V lost 3 bases, J lost 3 bases, and 5 bases lay in between. The germline CDR1 and CDR2 sequences are MDHEN and SYDVKM. There are 13 residues in the CDR3. The CDR3 DNA reads as TGTGCCAGCAGTTTCCGTCACACCGGGGAGCTGTTTTTT. Amino acids: CASSFRHTGELFF.

This chain connects TRBV18 to TRBJ2-2, with 7 bases matching TRBD1. Germline V gene lookup returns CDR1 KGHSH and CDR2 LQKENI. V shed 6 bases, J shed 0 bases, and the junction held 4 bases outside the gene matches. This CDR3 has 15 amino acids. The CDR3 coding sequence is TGTGCCAGCTCGAAGGACAGGCCGAACACCGGGGAGCTGTTTTTT. Protein: CASSKDRPNTGELFF.

This clonotype was counted at least ten times. The J gene is TRBJ2-7, the V gene TRBV11-2; D ambiguous. Trimming took off 5 bases at V and 2 bases at J, with 10 bases between the two ends. The CDR3 length is 13 residues. The germline V gene has CDR1 SGHAT and CDR2 FQNNGV. The CDR3 is CASSRTETYEQYF. For the CDR3, the DNA is TGTGCCAGCAGCCGGACGGAAACCTACGAGCAGTACTTC.

The rearrangement uses TRBV7-9 and TRBJ1-1; 7 positions agree with TRBD1. CDR1 and CDR2 (germline): SEHNR, FQNEAQ (reference sequence). V gave up 5 bases and J gave up 5 bases; unmatched junction bases: 11. The CDR3 is 15 amino acids. This chain's CDR3 is CASSDPATGRTEAFF. DNA of the CDR3: TGTGCCAGCAGCGATCCAGCGACAGGGAGGACTGAAGCTTTCTTT.

This chain connects TRBV29-1 to TRBJ1-2; 7 bases map to TRBD1. J was trimmed by 4 bases and V by 1 base; bases with no gene match: 6. There are 14 residues in the CDR3. Germline CDR1 and CDR2: SQVTM and ANQGSEA. CDR3 DNA sequence: TGCAGCGTTGAAGCCGACAGGGAGGGCTATGGCTACACCTTC. It translates to CSVEADREGYGYTF.

This clonotype was picked up a small number of times. The J gene is TRBJ2-3, the V gene TRBV9; D is unresolved. Germline V gene lookup returns CDR1 SGDLS and CDR2 YYNGEE. The ends were cut back, 3 bases at V and 6 bases at J, with 17 bases in the middle. CDR3 length: 15 amino acids. CDR3: CASSAVGNPRDTQYF. Written as DNA, the CDR3 is TGTGCCAGCAGCGCCGTGGGTAATCCGAGGGATACGCAGTATTTT.

The table lists this clonotype with a few counts. V is TRBV7-9 and J is TRBJ2-2; 10 bases match TRBD1. Germline CDR1 SEHNR, CDR2 FQNEAQ (reference sequence). CDR3 length: 16 residues. V lost 5 bases and J lost 5; bases outside the gene matches: 8. The CDR3 loop reads CASSPWDRGMTGELFF. CDR3 bases: TGTGCCAGCAGCCCGTGGGACAGGGGTATGACCGGGGAGCTGTTTTTT.

The sample holds a few counts of this clonotype. The chain links TRBV4-1 to TRBJ2-3; 11 bases map to TRBD2. The CDR3 length is 18 residues. Looked up from germline, CDR1 is MGHRA and CDR2 is YSYEKL. V lost 3 bases and J lost 1; bases outside the gene matches: 9. CDR3 protein: CASSQVTSGSGGTDTQYF. DNA of the CDR3: TGCGCCAGCAGCCAGGTTACTAGCGGGAGCGGAGGCACAGATACGCAGTATTTT.

A note on this clonotype: A read error is possible here, since a much larger clone lies one base away. CDR3 in DNA: TGTGCCAGCACCAAAACCGGCAGGGGTCGGAGCTATGGCTACACCTTC. As protein: CASTKTGRGRSYGYTF. This chain joins TRBV28 and TRBJ1-2; a possible D gene is TRBD1 (6 bases). V lost 7 bases to trimming and J lost 4 bases, with 22 bases between them. The CDR3 contains 16 residues. Germline-derived CDR1 and CDR2 are MDHEN and SYDVKM.

This clonotype came up a few times. The chain combines TRBV20-1 with TRBJ2-7; 7 bases match TRBD2. V gave up 3 bases and J gave up 0 bases; unmatched junction bases: 2. CDR1 is DFQATT and CDR2 is SNEGSKA in the germline V gene (reference sequence). The CDR3 length is 13 residues. The CDR3 region is CSASLAASYEQYF. The CDR3 DNA reads as TGCAGTGCTAGTCTAGCGGCCTCCTACGAGCAGTACTTC.

A few counts support this clonotype. This chain links TRBV5-5 with TRBJ2-3; D is unresolved. CDR1 and CDR2 from the germline V gene are SGHKS and YYEKEE (reference sequence). The CDR3 is 15 residues long. The V and J ends lost 4 bases and 0 bases respectively, with 12 bases between them. DNA of the CDR3: TGTGCCAGCAGCCCCTCCCGGCTAAGCACAGATACGCAGTATTTT. Its protein is CASSPSRLSTDTQYF.

The rearrangement uses TRBV29-1 and TRBJ1-1; no firm D call. The CDR3 extends over 12 amino acids. Looked up from germline, CDR1 is SQVTM and CDR2 is ANQGSEA. V lost 7 bases to trimming and J lost 3 bases, with 12 bases between them. The CDR3 reads CSGGRVDTEAFF. CDR3 sequence (DNA): TGCAGCGGGGGAAGGGTGGACACTGAAGCTTTCTTT.

V usage is TRBV6-5 and J usage is TRBJ2-5; 9 bases align to TRBD1. V lost 6 bases, J lost 5 bases, and 13 bases stayed unmatched. CDR3 length: 16 residues. Looked up from germline, CDR1 is MNHEY and CDR2 is SVGAGI. CDR3 nucleotide sequence: TGTGCCAGCAGGGGACAGGGTGTTGGTTTGAAGGAGACCCAGTACTTC. This gives the protein CASRGQGVGLKETQYF.

The V and J genes are TRBV7-2 and TRBJ1-2; D remains unclear. This CDR3 region has 15 residues. The germline CDR1 and CDR2 sequences are SGHTA and FQGNSA. Trimming pared 1 base from V and 2 bases from J, leaving 11 bases between. CDR3 amino acids: CASSLEVTPNYGYTF. CDR3 DNA: TGTGCCAGCAGCTTAGAGGTGACCCCAAACTATGGCTACACCTTC.

V gene TRBV18 combines with J gene TRBJ2-3; 9 bases line up with TRBD2. The germline V gene encodes CDR1 KGHSH and CDR2 LQKENI. J gave up 4 bases and V 4 bases, and 9 bases lay outside the gene matches. The length of the CDR3 is 16 residues. CDR3: CASSLRRGGQADTQYF. CDR3 coding DNA: TGTGCCAGCTCACTCCGGCGGGGGGGCCAGGCAGATACGCAGTATTTT.

The chain recombines TRBV24-1 with TRBJ2-7; D may correspond to TRBD1 or TRBD2 (5 bases each). Germline loops: CDR1 KGHDR, CDR2 SFDVKD. V lost 6 bases, J lost 6 bases, and 17 bases lay in between. The CDR3 contains 14 residues. The CDR3 here is CATSKGPLFGEQYF. The DNA for the CDR3 is TGTGCCACCAGTAAGGGACCCCTATTCGGCGAGCAGTACTTC.

The V call is TRBV5-1, the J call TRBJ2-1, with TRBD2 matching over 8 bases. CDR3 size: 16 residues. The germline CDR1 and CDR2 sequences are SGHRS and YFSETQ. The V segment lost 2 bases and the J segment 8 bases; nucleotides outside the gene matches: 12. The CDR3 spells CASSFGGKRGIDEQFF. The CDR3 DNA reads as TGCGCCAGCAGCTTTGGTGGGAAGCGGGGGATCGATGAGCAGTTCTTC.

The CDR3 is CASSAGTGRVYEQYF. The CDR3 DNA reads as TGTGCCAGCAGTGCCGGGACAGGCCGGGTCTACGAGCAGTACTTC. The chain links TRBV6-1 to TRBJ2-7; 8 bases agree with TRBD1. The V gene end was trimmed by 4 bases and the J gene end by 3 bases; junction bases not matched to a gene: 8. The CDR3 runs 15 residues. Germline-derived CDR1 and CDR2 are MNHNS and SASEGT.

The V and J genes are TRBV20-1 and TRBJ2-5; 8 positions agree with TRBD1. The J call may be faulty, since TRBJ2-7 better matches the DNA end. CDR1 is DFQATT and CDR2 is SNEGSKA in the germline V gene (reference sequence). CDR3 length: 15 residues. The CDR3 is CSARIQRTGFNEQYF. The CDR3 DNA is TGCAGTGCTAGGATACAAAGGACAGGGTTCAACGAGCAGTACTTC.

V gene TRBV7-2 combines with J gene TRBJ2-4; 10 bases line up with TRBD2. Germline values: CDR1 SGHTA, CDR2 FQGNSA. V dropped 5 bases and J dropped 6; count of bases not matched to a gene: 10. The CDR3 contains 16 residues. CDR3 sequence reads: CASSPAGASGRNIQYF. CDR3 nucleotide sequence: TGTGCCAGCAGCCCCGCCGGGGCTAGCGGGAGAAACATTCAGTACTTC.

The rearrangement uses TRBV10-3 and TRBJ2-7; D gene unclear. Germline CDR1 ENHRY, CDR2 SYGVKD. The CDR3 loop spans 11 amino acids. The V gene lost 3 bases and the J gene lost 4 bases, with 4 bases spanning the gap. The CDR3 reads CAISDQYEQYF. The CDR3 nucleotides are TGTGCCATCAGTGACCAATACGAGCAGTACTTC.

This clonotype showed up just a few times. The chain uses TRBV29-1 and TRBJ2-7; possibly TRBD1 or TRBD2 for D (5 bases each). The ends were cut back, 7 bases at V and 9 bases at J, with 16 bases in the middle. CDR3 length equals 11 residues. Germline loops: CDR1 SQVTM, CDR2 ANQGSEA. For the CDR3, the DNA is TGCAGCGCGGGGCAGGGTACGGGGCAGTACTTC. As protein: CSAGQGTGQYF.

The chain combines TRBV2 with TRBJ2-7, with 9 bases fitting TRBD1. V lost 6 bases, J lost 6 bases, and 9 bases stayed unmatched. Germline V CDR1 and CDR2: SNHLY, FYNNEI. The CDR3 length is 14 residues. The CDR3 spells CASREIGTGTEQYF. As DNA, the CDR3 is TGTGCCAGCAGAGAAATTGGGACAGGGACCGAGCAGTACTTC.

The rearrangement links TRBV7-2 to TRBJ1-5; the D is unclear. The CDR3 has 13 residues. Germline V gene data show CDR1 as SGHTA and CDR2 as FQGNSA. V was pared by 1 base and J by 4 bases, with 5 bases between. The CDR3 spells CASSLGTNQPQHF. The CDR3, as DNA: TGTGCCAGCAGCTTAGGAACAAATCAGCCCCAGCATTTT.

The chain joins TRBV15 to TRBJ2-3, with D hard to call. The CDR3 is 13 residues long. V gave up 5 bases and J gave up 9 bases, with 15 bases separating them. Germline V gene data show CDR1 as LNHNV and CDR2 as YYDKDF (reference sequence). The CDR3 sequence: CATSGETGSTQYF. CDR3 nucleotide sequence: TGTGCCACCAGCGGTGAGACCGGCTCCACGCAGTATTTT.

About this clonotype: A read error may explain this, as a much larger clone is one base away. The chain links TRBV9 to TRBJ2-1; either TRBD1 or TRBD2 may fit D (5 bases each). Trimming took off 2 bases at V and 4 bases at J, with 19 bases between the two ends. CDR3 size: 17 residues. Germline CDR1 SGDLS, CDR2 YYNGEE. CDR3 amino acids: CASSVDPGHGVYNEQFF. The CDR3 bases are TGTGCCAGCAGCGTTGACCCAGGACACGGGGTGTACAATGAGCAGTTCTTC. Full variable domain (remainder filled in from reference TRBV9 and TRBJ2-1): DSGVTQTPKHLITATGQRVTLRCSPRSGDLSVYWYQQSLDQGLQFLIQYYNGEERAKGNILERFSAQQFPDLHSELNLSSLELGDSALYFCASSVDPGHGVYNEQFFGPGTRLTVL.